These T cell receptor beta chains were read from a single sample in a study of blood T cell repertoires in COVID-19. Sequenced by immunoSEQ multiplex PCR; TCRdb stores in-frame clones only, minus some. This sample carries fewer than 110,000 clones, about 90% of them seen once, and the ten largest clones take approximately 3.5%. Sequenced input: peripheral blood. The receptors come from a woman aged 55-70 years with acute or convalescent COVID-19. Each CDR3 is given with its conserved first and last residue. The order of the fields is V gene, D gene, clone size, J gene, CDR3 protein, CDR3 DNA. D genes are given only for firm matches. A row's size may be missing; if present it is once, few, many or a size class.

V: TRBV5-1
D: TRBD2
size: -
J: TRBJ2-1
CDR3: CASKGRAGTGDEQFF
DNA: TGCGCCAGCAAGGGCCGAGCGGGAACGGGGGATGAGCAGTTCTTC

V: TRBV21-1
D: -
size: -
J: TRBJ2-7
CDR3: CASSRGSGRPSYEQYF
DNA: TGTGCCAGCAGCAGGGGTAGCGGGAGGCCCTCGTACGAGCAGTACTTC

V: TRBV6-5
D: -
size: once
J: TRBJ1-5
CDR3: CASNSGDSNQPQHF
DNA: TGTGCCAGCAATTCCGGGGATAGCAATCAGCCCCAGCATTTT

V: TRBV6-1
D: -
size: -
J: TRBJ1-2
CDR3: CASSEAAVDGYTF
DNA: TGTGCCAGCAGTGAAGCTGCAGTTGATGGCTACACCTTC

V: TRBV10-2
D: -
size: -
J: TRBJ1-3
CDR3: CASNSDREGNTIYF
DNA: TGCGCCAGCAATTCTGACAGAGAAGGAAACACCATATATTTT

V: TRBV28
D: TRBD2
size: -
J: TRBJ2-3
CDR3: CASSSGLAGAYDTQYF
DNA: TGTGCCAGCAGTTCGGGACTAGCGGGAGCTTATGATACGCAGTATTTT

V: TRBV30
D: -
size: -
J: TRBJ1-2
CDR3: CAWSVAGVPDTF
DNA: TGTGCCTGGAGCGTGGCAGGGGTGCCCGACACCTTC

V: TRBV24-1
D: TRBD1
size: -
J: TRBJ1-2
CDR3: CATSAGQAYGYTF
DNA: TGTGCCACCAGCGCCGGACAGGCCTATGGCTACACCTTC

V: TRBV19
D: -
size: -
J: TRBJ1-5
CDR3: CASTWTAGNQPQHF
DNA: TGTGCCAGTACTTGGACAGCGGGCAATCAGCCCCAGCATTTT

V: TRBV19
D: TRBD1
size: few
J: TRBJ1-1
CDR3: CASSTTQTGGTEAFF
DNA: TGTGCCAGTAGTACGACCCAGACAGGGGGCACTGAAGCTTTCTTT

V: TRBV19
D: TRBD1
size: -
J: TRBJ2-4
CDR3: CASSTRTGVRGLIQYF
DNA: TGTGCCAGTAGTACTCGGACAGGGGTCCGTGGGTTGATTCAGTACTTC

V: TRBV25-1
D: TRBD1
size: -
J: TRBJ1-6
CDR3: CASSRDRGNSPLHF
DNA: TGTGCCAGCAGTAGGGACAGGGGTAATTCACCCCTCCACTTT

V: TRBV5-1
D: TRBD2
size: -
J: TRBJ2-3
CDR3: CASSLALAENTQYF
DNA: TGCGCCAGCAGCTTGGCGCTAGCGGAAAATACGCAGTATTTT

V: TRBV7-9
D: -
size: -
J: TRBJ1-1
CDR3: CASSSTGFDTEAFF
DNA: TGTGCCAGCAGCTCCACAGGGTTTGACACTGAAGCTTTCTTT

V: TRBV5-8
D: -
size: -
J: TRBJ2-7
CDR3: CASSLPGISYEQYF
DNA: TGTGCCAGCAGCTTGCCCGGGATCTCCTACGAGCAGTACTTC

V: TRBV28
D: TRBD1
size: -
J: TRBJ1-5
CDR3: CASSSATGGGQPQHF
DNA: TGTGCCAGCAGTTCTGCGACAGGGGGAGGTCAGCCCCAGCATTTT

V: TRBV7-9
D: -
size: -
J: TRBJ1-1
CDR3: CASSRGDMRLMNTEAFF
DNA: TGTGCCAGCAGCCGAGGGGACATGCGACTGATGAACACTGAAGCTTTCTTT

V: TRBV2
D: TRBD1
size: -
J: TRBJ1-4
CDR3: CASSLQGAYEKLFF
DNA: TGTGCCAGCAGCTTACAGGGGGCCTATGAAAAACTGTTTTTT

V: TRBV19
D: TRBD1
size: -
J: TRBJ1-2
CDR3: CASSTSGTGEGYTF
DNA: TGTGCCAGTAGTACCTCCGGGACAGGGGAAGGCTACACCTTC

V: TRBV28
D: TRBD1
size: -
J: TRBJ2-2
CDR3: CASSQTGCEHRGAVF
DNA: TGTGCCAGCAGCCAGACAGGGTGTGAACACCGGGGAGCTGTTTTT

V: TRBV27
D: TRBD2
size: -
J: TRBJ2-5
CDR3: CASSSLSLAGDGETQYF
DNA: TGTGCCAGCAGTTCACTCAGCCTAGCGGGAGATGGGGAGACCCAGTACTTC

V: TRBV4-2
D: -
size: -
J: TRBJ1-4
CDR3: CASSQVENRVNEKLFF
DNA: TGTGCCAGCAGCCAAGTCGAGAACAGAGTTAATGAAAAACTGTTTTTT

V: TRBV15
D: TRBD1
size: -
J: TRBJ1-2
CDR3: CATSRPGQGSGYTF
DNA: TGTGCCACCAGCAGACCCGGACAGGGCTCTGGCTACACCTTC

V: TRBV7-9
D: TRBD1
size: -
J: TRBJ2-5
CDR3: CASSPQTGKETQYF
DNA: TGTGCCAGCAGCCCCCAGACAGGGAAAGAGACCCAGTACTTC

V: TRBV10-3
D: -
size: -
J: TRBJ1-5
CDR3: CAIRPTDAAAQHF
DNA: TGTGCCATCAGGCCTACCGACGCGGCAGCCCAGCATTTT

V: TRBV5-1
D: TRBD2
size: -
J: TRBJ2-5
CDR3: CASSLGAGEVMKTQYF
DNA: TGCGCCAGCAGCTTGGGTGCGGGAGAGGTTATGAAGACCCAGTACTTC

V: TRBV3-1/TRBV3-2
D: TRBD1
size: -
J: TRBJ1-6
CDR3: CASSGQGSSPLHF
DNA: TGTGCCAGCAGCGGACAGGGAAGTTCACCCCTCCACTTT

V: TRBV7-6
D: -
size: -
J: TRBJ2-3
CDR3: CASSLVGSRVEDTQYF
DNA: TGTGCCAGCAGCTTAGTAGGTTCGCGGGTCGAAGATACGCAGTATTTT

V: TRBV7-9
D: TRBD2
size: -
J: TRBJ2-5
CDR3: CASSLKLRLADQETQYF
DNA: TGTGCCAGCAGCTTAAAATTAAGACTAGCGGACCAAGAGACCCAGTACTTC

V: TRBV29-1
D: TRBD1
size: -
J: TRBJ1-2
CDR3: CSVGGGGYTF
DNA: TGCAGCGTTGGAGGGGGCGGCTACACCTTC

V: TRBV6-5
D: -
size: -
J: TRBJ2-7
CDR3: CASSPQGSEQYF
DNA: TGTGCCAGCAGTCCACAGGGCTCCGAGCAGTACTTC

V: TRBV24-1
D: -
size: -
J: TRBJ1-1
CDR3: CATTQGPPSTEAFF
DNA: TGTGCCACCACCCAGGGGCCGCCGTCCACTGAAGCTTTCTTT

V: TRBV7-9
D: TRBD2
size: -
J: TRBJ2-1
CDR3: CASSPSGSSYNEQFF
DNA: TGTGCCAGCAGCCCAAGCGGGAGCTCCTACAATGAGCAGTTCTTC

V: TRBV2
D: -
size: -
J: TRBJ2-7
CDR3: CASSWGGTSEQYF
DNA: TGTGCCAGCAGCTGGGGCGGTACGAGCGAGCAGTACTTC

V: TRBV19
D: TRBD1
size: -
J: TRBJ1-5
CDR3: CASSIETGWPRQPQHF
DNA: TGTGCCAGTAGTATAGAGACAGGGTGGCCTCGGCAGCCCCAGCATTTT

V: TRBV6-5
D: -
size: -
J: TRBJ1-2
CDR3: CASSRARDYGYTF
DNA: TGTGCCAGCTCCCGGGCCAGGGACTATGGCTACACCTTC

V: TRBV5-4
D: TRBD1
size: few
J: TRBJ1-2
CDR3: CASSPRQGAEGGYTF
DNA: TGTGCCAGCAGCCCGCGACAGGGGGCGGAGGGTGGCTACACCTTC

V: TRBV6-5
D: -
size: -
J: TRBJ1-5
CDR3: CASRVSGNQPQHF
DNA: TGTGCCAGCAGGGTCAGCGGTAATCAGCCCCAGCATTTT

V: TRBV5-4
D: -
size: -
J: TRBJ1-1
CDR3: CASTLRGMNTEAFF
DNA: TGTGCCAGCACCCTACGGGGTATGAACACTGAAGCTTTCTTT

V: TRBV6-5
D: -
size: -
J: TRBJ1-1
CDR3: CASSSRAGYTEAFF
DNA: TGTGCCAGCAGTTCCCGGGCGGGGTACACTGAAGCTTTCTTT

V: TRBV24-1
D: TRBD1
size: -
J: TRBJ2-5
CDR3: CATSARGQGAISQETQYF
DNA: TGTGCCACCAGTGCCCGGGGACAGGGGGCGATCTCGCAAGAGACCCAGTACTTC

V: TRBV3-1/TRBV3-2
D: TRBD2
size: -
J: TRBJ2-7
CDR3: CASSQDEGTSGIGYEQYF
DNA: TGTGCCAGCAGCCAAGATGAAGGAACTAGCGGGATCGGATACGAGCAGTACTTC

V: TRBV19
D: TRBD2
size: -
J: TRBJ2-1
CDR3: CASSVGLVTDEQFF
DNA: TGTGCCAGTAGTGTCGGACTAGTGACTGATGAGCAGTTCTTC

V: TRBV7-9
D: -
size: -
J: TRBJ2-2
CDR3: CAGNRDSFHGGELFF
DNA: TGTGCCGGGAACCGGGACTCCTTCCATGGCGGGGAGCTGTTTTTT

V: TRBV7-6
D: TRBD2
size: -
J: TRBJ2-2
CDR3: CASSLGTSGGGELFF
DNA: TGTGCCAGCAGCTTAGGGACTAGCGGTGGCGGGGAGCTGTTTTTT

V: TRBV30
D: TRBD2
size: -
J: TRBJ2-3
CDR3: CAWSVGGSGTDTQYF
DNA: TGTGCCTGGAGTGTCGGGGGGAGCGGCACAGATACGCAGTATTTT

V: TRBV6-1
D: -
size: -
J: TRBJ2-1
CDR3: CASSEALLTGHEQFF
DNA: TGTGCCAGCAGTGAAGCGCTTCTGACAGGCCATGAGCAGTTCTTC

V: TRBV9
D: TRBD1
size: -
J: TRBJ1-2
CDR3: CASSVSGRGQGAYGYTF
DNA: TGTGCCAGCAGCGTATCGGGAAGGGGGCAGGGGGCCTATGGCTACACCTTC

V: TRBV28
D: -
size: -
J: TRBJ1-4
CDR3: CASRPIEQRSDEKLFF
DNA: TGTGCCAGCAGACCCATTGAACAAAGGAGTGACGAAAAACTGTTTTTT

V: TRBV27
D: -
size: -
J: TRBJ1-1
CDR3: CASSPLLNTEAFF
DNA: TGTGCCAGCAGTCCCCTATTGAACACTGAAGCTTTCTTT

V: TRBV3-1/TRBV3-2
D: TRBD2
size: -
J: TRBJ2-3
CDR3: CASSQDLGLAGATQYF
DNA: TGTGCCAGCAGCCAAGATCTCGGACTAGCGGGAGCGACGCAGTATTTT

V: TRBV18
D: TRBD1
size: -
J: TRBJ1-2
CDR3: CASSPLLTRQGPPF
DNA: TGTGCCAGCTCACCCCTTCTTACCCGACAGGGGCCGCCCTTC

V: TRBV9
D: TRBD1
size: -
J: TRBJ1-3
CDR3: CASSPGTGGLSNTIYF
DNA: TGTGCCAGCAGCCCTGGTACAGGGGGCCTCTCAAACACCATATATTTT